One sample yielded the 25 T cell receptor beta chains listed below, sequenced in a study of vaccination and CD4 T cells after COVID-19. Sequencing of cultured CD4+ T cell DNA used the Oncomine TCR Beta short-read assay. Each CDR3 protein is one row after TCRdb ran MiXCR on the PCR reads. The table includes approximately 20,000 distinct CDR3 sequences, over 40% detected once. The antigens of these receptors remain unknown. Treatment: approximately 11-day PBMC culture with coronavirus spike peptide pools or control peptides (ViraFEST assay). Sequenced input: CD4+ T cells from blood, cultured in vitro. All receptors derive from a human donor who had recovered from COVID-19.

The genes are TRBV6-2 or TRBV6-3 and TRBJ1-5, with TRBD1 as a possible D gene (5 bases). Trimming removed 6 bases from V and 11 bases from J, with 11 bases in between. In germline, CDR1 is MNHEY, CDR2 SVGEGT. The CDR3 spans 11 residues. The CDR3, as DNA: TGTGCCAGCAGCTATCAGGGATCCCAGCATTTT. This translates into CASSYQGSQHF.

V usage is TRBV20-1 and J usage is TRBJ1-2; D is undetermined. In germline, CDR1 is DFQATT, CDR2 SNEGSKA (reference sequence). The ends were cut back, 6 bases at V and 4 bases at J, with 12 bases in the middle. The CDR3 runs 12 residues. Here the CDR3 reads CSALTRGYGYTF. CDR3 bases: TGCAGTGCCCTGACACGCGGCTATGGCTACACCTTC.

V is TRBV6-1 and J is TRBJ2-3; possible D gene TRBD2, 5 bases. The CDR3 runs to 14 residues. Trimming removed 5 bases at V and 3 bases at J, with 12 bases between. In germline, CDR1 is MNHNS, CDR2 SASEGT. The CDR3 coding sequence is TGTGCCAGCAGTCGAGGACTCGGTACAGATACGCAGTATTTT. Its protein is CASSRGLGTDTQYF.

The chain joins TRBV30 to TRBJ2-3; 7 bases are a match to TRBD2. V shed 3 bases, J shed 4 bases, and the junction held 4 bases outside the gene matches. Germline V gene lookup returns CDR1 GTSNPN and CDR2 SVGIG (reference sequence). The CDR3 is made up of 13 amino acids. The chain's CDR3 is CAWRVGGADTQYF. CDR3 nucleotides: TGTGCCTGGAGAGTTGGGGGGGCAGATACGCAGTATTTT.

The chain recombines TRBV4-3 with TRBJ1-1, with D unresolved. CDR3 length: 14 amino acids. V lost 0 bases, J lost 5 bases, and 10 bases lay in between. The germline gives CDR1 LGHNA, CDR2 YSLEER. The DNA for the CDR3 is TGCGCCAGCAGCCAAGACGGGGAGATGACTGAAGCTTTCTTT. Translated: CASSQDGEMTEAFF.

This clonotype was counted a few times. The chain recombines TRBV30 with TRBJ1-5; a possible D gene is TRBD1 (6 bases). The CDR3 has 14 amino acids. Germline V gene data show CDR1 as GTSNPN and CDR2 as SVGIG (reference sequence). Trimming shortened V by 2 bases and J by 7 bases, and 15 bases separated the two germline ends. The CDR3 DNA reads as TGTGCCTGGAGTCAATTACAGGGACGACAGCCCCAGCATTTT. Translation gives CAWSQLQGRQPQHF.

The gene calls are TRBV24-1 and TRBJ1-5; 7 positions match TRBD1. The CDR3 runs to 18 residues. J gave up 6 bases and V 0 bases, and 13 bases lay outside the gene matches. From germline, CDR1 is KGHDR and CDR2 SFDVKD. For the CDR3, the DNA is TGTGCCACCAGTGATTTGCCCATAGACAGGGTCGTCGGTCAGCCCCAGCATTTT. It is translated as CATSDLPIDRVVGQPQHF.

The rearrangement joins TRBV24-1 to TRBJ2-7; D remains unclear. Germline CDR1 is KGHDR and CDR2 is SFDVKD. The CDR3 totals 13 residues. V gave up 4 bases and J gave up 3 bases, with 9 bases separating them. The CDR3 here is CATSDAFDYEQYF. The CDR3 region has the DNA TGTGCCACCAGTGACGCCTTTGACTACGAGCAGTACTTC.

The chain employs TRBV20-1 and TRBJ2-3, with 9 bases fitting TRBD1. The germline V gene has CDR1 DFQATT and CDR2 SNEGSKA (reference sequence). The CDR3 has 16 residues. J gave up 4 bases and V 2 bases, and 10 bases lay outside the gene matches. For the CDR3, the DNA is TGCAGTGCTAGATCGGGGGGACAGGGCGGTTCAGATACGCAGTATTTT. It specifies CSARSGGQGGSDTQYF.

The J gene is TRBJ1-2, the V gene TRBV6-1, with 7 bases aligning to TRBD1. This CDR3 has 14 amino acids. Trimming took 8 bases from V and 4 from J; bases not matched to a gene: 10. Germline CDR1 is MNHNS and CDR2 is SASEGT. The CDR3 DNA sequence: TGTGCCAGCGGAAAACAGGGGATGCTCTATGGCTACACCTTC. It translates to CASGKQGMLYGYTF.

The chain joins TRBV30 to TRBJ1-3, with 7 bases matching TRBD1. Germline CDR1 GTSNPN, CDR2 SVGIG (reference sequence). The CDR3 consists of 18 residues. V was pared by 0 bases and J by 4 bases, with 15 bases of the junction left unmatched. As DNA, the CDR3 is TGTGCCTGGAGTGTAGGGGGCCAGGATGGGGGGCTCGGAAACACCATATATTTT. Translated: CAWSVGGQDGGLGNTIYF.

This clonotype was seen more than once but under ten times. The CDR3 spells CSARGTGGNQPQHF. The CDR3 DNA reads as TGCAGTGCTAGAGGGACAGGGGGCAATCAGCCCCAGCATTTT. This chain uses TRBV20-1 with TRBJ1-5; 9 bases agree with TRBD1. The CDR3 is 14 amino acids. Germline loops: CDR1 DFQATT, CDR2 SNEGSKA (reference sequence). With V trimmed by 1 base and J by 2 bases, 0 bases remained unmatched.

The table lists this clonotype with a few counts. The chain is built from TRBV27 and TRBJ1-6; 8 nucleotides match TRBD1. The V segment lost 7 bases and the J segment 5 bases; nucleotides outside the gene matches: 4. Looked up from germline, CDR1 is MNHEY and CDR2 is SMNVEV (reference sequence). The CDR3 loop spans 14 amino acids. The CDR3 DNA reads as TGTGCCAGCACTCTGGACAGGGATAATTCACCCCTCCACTTT. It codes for CASTLDRDNSPLHF.

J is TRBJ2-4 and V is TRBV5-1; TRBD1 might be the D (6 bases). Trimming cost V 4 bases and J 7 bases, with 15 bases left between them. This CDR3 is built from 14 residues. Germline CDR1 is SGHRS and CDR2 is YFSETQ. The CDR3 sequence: CASSDRDMGNIQYF. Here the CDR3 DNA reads TGCGCCAGCAGCGACCGGGACATGGGGAACATTCAGTACTTC. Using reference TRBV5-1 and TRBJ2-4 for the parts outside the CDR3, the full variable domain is KAGVTQTPRYLIKTRGQQVTLSCSPISGHRSVSWYQQTPGQGLQFLFEYFSETQRNKGNFPGRFSGRQFSNSRSEMNVSTLELGDSALYLCASSDRDMGNIQYFGAGTRLSVL.

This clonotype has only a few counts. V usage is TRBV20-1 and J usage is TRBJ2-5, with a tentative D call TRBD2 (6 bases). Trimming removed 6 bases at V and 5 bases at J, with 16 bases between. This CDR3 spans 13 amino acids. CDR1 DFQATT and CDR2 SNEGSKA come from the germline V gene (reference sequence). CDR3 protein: CSAWDSIRETQYF. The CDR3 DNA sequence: TGCAGTGCGTGGGACTCCATAAGGGAGACCCAGTACTTC.

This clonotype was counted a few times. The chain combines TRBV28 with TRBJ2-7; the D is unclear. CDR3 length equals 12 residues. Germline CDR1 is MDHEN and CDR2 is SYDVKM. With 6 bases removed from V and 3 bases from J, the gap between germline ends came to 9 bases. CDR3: CASSQAGYEQYF. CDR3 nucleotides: TGTGCCAGCAGCCAGGCCGGCTACGAGCAGTACTTC.

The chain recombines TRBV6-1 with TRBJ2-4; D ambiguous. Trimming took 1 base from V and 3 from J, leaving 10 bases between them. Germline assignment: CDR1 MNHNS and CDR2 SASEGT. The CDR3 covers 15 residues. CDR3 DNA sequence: TGTGCCAGCAGTGAAGATGGGGTTATCAAAAACATTCAGTACTTC. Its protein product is CASSEDGVIKNIQYF.

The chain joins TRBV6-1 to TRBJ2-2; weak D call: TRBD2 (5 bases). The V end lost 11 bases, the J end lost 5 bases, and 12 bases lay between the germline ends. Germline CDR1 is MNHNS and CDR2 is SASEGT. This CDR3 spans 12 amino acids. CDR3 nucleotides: TGTGCCTCCCTGGGGAGAACCGGGGAGCTGTTTTTT. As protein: CASLGRTGELFF.

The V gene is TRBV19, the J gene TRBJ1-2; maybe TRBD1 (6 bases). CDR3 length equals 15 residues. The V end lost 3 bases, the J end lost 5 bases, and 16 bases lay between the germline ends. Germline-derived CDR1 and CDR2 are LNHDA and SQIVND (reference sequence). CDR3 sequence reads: CASSIMSSGDYGYTF. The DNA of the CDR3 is TGTGCCAGTAGTATTATGTCGTCAGGGGATTATGGCTACACCTTC.

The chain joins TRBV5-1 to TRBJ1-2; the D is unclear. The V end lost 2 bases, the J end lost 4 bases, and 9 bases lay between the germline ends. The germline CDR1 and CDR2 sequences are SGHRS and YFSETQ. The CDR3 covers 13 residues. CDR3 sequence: CASSLSTAYGYTF. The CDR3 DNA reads TGCGCCAGCAGCTTATCCACAGCCTATGGCTACACCTTC.

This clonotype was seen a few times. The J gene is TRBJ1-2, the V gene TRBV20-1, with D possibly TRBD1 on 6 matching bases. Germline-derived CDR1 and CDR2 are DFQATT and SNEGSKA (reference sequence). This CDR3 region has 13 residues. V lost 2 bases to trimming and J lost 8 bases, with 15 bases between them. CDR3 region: CSARLGGARGYTF. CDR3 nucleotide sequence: TGCAGTGCTAGATTAGGGGGGGCCCGAGGCTACACCTTC.

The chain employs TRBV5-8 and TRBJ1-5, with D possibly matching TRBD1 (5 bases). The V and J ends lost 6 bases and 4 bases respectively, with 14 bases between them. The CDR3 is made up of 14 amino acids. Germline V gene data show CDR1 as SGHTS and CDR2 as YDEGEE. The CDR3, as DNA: TGTGCCAGCACCAACCCCGGGGGGAATCAGCCCCAGCATTTT. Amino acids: CASTNPGGNQPQHF. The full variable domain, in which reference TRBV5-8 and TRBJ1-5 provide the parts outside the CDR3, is EAGVTQSPTHLIKTRGQQATLRCSPISGHTSVYWYQQALGLGLQFLLWYDEGEERNRGNFPPRFSGRQFPNYSSELNVNALELEDSALYLCASTNPGGNQPQHFGDGTRLSIL.

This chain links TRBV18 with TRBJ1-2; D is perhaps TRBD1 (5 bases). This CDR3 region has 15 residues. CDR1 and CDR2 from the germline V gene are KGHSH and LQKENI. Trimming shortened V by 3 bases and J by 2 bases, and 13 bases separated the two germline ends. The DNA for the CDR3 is TGTGCCAGCTCACCTGACAGTCAAGTAAACTATGGCTACACCTTC. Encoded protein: CASSPDSQVNYGYTF.

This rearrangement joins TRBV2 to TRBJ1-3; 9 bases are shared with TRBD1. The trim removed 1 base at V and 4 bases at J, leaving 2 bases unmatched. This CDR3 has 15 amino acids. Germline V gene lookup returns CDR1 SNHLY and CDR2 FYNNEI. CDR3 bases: TGTGCCAGCAGTGAAGAGGGGACAGGGGGAAACACCATATATTTT. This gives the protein CASSEEGTGGNTIYF.

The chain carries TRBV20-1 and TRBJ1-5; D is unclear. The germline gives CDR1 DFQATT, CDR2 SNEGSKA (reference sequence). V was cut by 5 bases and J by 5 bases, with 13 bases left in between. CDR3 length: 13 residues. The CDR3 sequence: CSAGDGEDQPQHF. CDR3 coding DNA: TGCAGTGCTGGGGATGGGGAAGATCAGCCCCAGCATTTT.